These 19 T cell receptor beta chains share one sample of origin, sequenced in a study of blood T cell repertoires in COVID-19. TCRdb's copy holds only in-frame clones and misses some; the assay was immunoSEQ multiplex PCR. The sample holds around 93,000 clones; about 81% are singletons and the top ten take 4.1%. The specimen was peripheral blood. Receptor source: a man aged 60 to 75 with acute or convalescent COVID-19.

The chain uses TRBV19 and TRBJ2-3; 14 nucleotides align to TRBD2. CDR3 length: 14 residues. V trimming: 5 bases; J trimming: 13 bases; junction bases outside the gene matches: 8. Looked up from germline, CDR1 is LNHDA and CDR2 is SQIVND (reference sequence). The CDR3 DNA follows: TGTGCCAGTAGTGGGGGACTAGCGGGAGTCATCAAGTATTTT. Translating gives CASSGGLAGVIKYF.

CDR3 in DNA: TGTGCCAGCAGCTTAGCGGAGGCGTACGAGCAGTACTTC. Translation gives CASSLAEAYEQYF. The V call is TRBV7-6, the J call TRBJ2-7, with D perhaps matching TRBD2 (5 bases). The germline gives CDR1 SGHVS, CDR2 FNYEAQ. V lost 0 bases to trimming and J lost 4 bases, with 7 bases between them. The CDR3 consists of 13 residues.

The gene calls are TRBV6-5 and TRBJ2-1, with D maybe TRBD1 (5 bases). Trimming shortened V by 7 bases and J by 9 bases, and 13 bases separated the two germline ends. CDR1 is MNHEY and CDR2 is SVGAGI in the germline V gene. The CDR3 totals 12 residues. The CDR3 loop is CASTTQESEQFF. The CDR3 DNA is TGTGCCAGCACCACACAGGAGAGTGAGCAGTTCTTC.

The chain is built from TRBV28 and TRBJ1-5, with D perhaps TRBD1 (6 bases). V lost 2 bases, J lost 9 bases, and 14 bases lay in between. Germline lookup yields CDR1 MDHEN and CDR2 SYDVKM. The CDR3 has 14 amino acids. The CDR3 here is CASSLVGGGRPQHF. CDR3 bases: TGTGCCAGCAGTTTAGTAGGGGGAGGGAGGCCCCAGCATTTT. Drawing the rest from reference TRBV28 and TRBJ1-5, the complete variable domain is DVKVTQSSRYLVKRTGEKVFLECVQDMDHENMFWYRQDPGLGLRLIYFSYDVKMKEKGDIPEGYSVSREKKERFSLILESASTNQTSMYLCASSLVGGGRPQHFGDGTRLSIL.

The chain has TRBV6-2 or TRBV6-3 and TRBJ2-7; possibly TRBD1 for D (5 bases). This CDR3 has 12 amino acids. V was trimmed by 5 bases and J by 1 base, leaving 6 bases between them. Germline CDR1 is MNHEY and CDR2 is SVGEGT. Written as DNA, the CDR3 is TGTGCCAGCAGTCCAGGGTCCTACGAGCAGTACGTC. Protein product: CASSPGSYEQYV.

The chain is built from TRBV11-3 and TRBJ2-7; the D is unclear. The CDR3 is 13 residues long. V lost 0 bases and J lost 0, with 3 bases in between. In germline, CDR1 is SGHNT, CDR2 YENEEA. CDR3 sequence: CASSLDSSYEQYV. CDR3 nucleotide sequence: TGTGCCAGCAGCTTAGACAGCTCCTACGAGCAGTACGTC.

The table lists this clone with many counts. This chain joins TRBV18 and TRBJ1-1; TRBD1 might be the D (6 bases). The germline V and J ends were trimmed by 3 bases and 1 base, with 18 bases remaining between them. CDR1 is KGHSH and CDR2 is LQKENI in the germline V gene. CDR3 length: 17 residues. DNA of the CDR3: TGTGCCAGCTCACCTCAAAACCGGGCGGGGGCGAACACTGAAGCTTTCTTT. Translating gives CASSPQNRAGANTEAFF.

The chain joins TRBV24-1 to TRBJ1-1; TRBD1 matches at 8 bases. Germline-derived CDR1 and CDR2 are KGHDR and SFDVKD. CDR3 length: 17 amino acids. V lost 4 bases, J lost 3 bases, and 12 bases stayed unmatched. The CDR3 sequence: CATSEDRGLPVDTEAFF. Here the CDR3 DNA reads TGTGCCACCAGTGAAGACAGGGGTCTCCCGGTGGACACTGAAGCTTTCTTT.

This chain joins TRBV2 and TRBJ1-2; maybe TRBD1 (5 bases). Germline CDR1 is SNHLY and CDR2 is FYNNEI. V lost 4 bases and J lost 8, with 14 bases in between. The CDR3 spans 13 residues. DNA of the CDR3: TGTGCCAGCAGTGTAAGGGGAGGAAACGGCTACACCTTC. It is translated as CASSVRGGNGYTF.

V is TRBV4-3 and J is TRBJ1-2, with 10 nucleotides matching TRBD1. There are 17 residues in the CDR3. Germline CDR1 reads LGHNA; CDR2 reads YSLEER. Unmatched junction bases numbered 9, after V lost 4 bases and J lost 1 base. The CDR3 DNA is TGCGCCAGCAGCCGGAAAGCGGGACAGGGGTTTAACTATGGCTACACCTTC. Its translation: CASSRKAGQGFNYGYTF.

V usage is TRBV15 and J usage is TRBJ2-3; 9 nucleotides agree with TRBD2. V was clipped by 3 bases and J by 5 bases; unmatched bases: 24. This CDR3 region has 21 residues. Germline lookup yields CDR1 LNHNV and CDR2 YYDKDF (reference sequence). CDR3 bases: TGTGCCACCAGCAGCGTTAAAGGGGGTACTCTCCCTAGCGGGACTGAAGATACGCAGTATTTT. Protein sequence: CATSSVKGGTLPSGTEDTQYF. The variable domain in full, completed from reference TRBV15 and TRBJ2-3, reads DAMVIQNPRYQVTQFGKPVTLSCSQTLNHNVMYWYQQKSSQAPKLLFHYYDKDFNNEADTPDNFQSRRPNTSFCFLDIRSPGLGDTAMYLCATSSVKGGTLPSGTEDTQYFGPGTRLTVL.

This clone came up once. The chain combines TRBV7-9 with TRBJ1-3, with 7 bases that match TRBD1. This CDR3 has 17 residues. After removal of 4 bases from V and 0 bases from J, the junction contained 9 bases not matched to a gene. Germline CDR1 and CDR2: SEHNR and FQNEAQ (reference sequence). CDR3 in amino acids: CASSSLDRTVSGNTIYF. In DNA form, the CDR3 reads TGTGCCAGCAGCTCCCTGGACAGGACTGTCTCTGGAAACACCATATATTTT.

This rearrangement joins TRBV5-6 to TRBJ1-2; D may be TRBD1 (6 bases). Germline V gene data show CDR1 as SGHDT and CDR2 as YYEEEE. The CDR3 loop spans 16 amino acids. Trimming took off 4 bases at V and 8 bases at J, with 24 bases between the two ends. The CDR3 region has the DNA TGTGCCAGCAGCCTAGCTCCCGTAGGGGGTAATACCGGCTACACCTTC. This codes for CASSLAPVGGNTGYTF.

The genes are TRBV2 and TRBJ1-2, with 8 positions matching TRBD1. The V gene end was trimmed by 5 bases and the J gene end by 4 bases; junction bases not matched to a gene: 12. The germline V gene has CDR1 SNHLY and CDR2 FYNNEI. This CDR3 contains 16 residues. The CDR3, as DNA: TGTGCCAGCAGTTATAATACCGGGACAGGCAGCTATGGCTACACCTTC. Its protein product is CASSYNTGTGSYGYTF.

V is TRBV10-3 and J is TRBJ2-1, with 10 positions matching TRBD2. CDR1 and CDR2 (germline): ENHRY, SYGVKD. The CDR3 is 19 residues long. Trimming cost V 3 bases and J 4 bases; bases outside gene matches: 15. CDR3 protein: CAISETPLTGTSVYNEQFF. CDR3 in DNA: TGTGCCATCAGTGAAACCCCACTAACCGGGACTAGCGTGTACAATGAGCAGTTCTTC.

The gene calls are TRBV20-1 and TRBJ2-5, with 7 bases aligning to TRBD2. V lost 3 bases to trimming and J lost 5 bases; unmatched junction nucleotides: 3. This CDR3 has 12 residues. CDR1 is DFQATT and CDR2 is SNEGSKA in the germline V gene (reference sequence). The CDR3 is CSASLGGETQYF. The CDR3 DNA sequence: TGCAGTGCTAGTTTGGGGGGGGAGACCCAGTACTTC.

Written as DNA, the CDR3 is TGTGCCAGCATAATATCGGGACTAGCGGGGGACGAGCAGTTCTTC. Protein: CASIISGLAGDEQFF. V and J are TRBV2 and TRBJ2-1, with 14 bases identical to TRBD2. Germline loops: CDR1 SNHLY, CDR2 FYNNEI. This CDR3 contains 15 residues. Trimming removed 7 bases from V and 10 bases from J; junction bases left unmatched: 9.

V and J are TRBV11-3 and TRBJ2-3; 11 positions agree with TRBD2. CDR1 SGHNT and CDR2 YENEEA come from the germline V gene. With V trimmed by 3 bases and J by 2 bases, 7 bases remained unmatched. The CDR3 sequence is 17 residues long. The CDR3 loop is CASSFSPSGGSTDTQYF. Here the CDR3 DNA reads TGTGCCAGCAGCTTTAGTCCTAGCGGGGGGTCCACAGATACGCAGTATTTT.

V is TRBV3-1 (or the pseudogene TRBV3-2) and J is TRBJ2-3, with 9 bases lining up with TRBD1. CDR1 and CDR2 (germline): LGHDT, YNNKEL (reference sequence). The CDR3 is made up of 16 amino acids. Trimming cost V 4 bases and J 6 bases; bases outside gene matches: 11. The DNA for the CDR3 is TGTGCCAGCAGCCCCTGGACGGGACAGGGATCGGATACGCAGTATTTT. Amino acid sequence: CASSPWTGQGSDTQYF.